This TCR beta chain emerged from a study of cytomegalovirus exposure and HLA in healthy donors. As for the study in general: Later analysis reported that the 95 to 150 validation repertoires shared the platform of the roughly 710 first-cohort repertoires. Study-level findings and limits: The classifier, whose performance was assessed in both the original and validation cohorts, reportedly diagnosed cytomegalovirus status with high specificity and sensitivity. The study labeled fewer than 200 TCR beta chains cytomegalovirus-associated.

The approximately 120-subject validation cohort, separate from the approximately 640-subject first cohort, included the donors. About this clone itself: What it recognizes is unknown.

Repertoires were generated with immunoSEQ multiplex PCR, while TCRdb's copy carries only in-frame clones and drops some. The table lists approximately 140,000 clones, more than 85% of them singletons. The CDR3 contains 15 residues. CDR1 is GTSNPN and CDR2 is SVGIG in the germline V gene (reference sequence). The V gene end was trimmed by 3 bases and the J gene end by 2 bases; junction bases not matched to a gene: 10. The TCR was taken from a man aged 18 to 29 in good health and CMV-seropositive. The chain links TRBV30 to TRBJ2-7; 7 nucleotides match TRBD1. Source material: PBMCs. This chain's CDR3 is CAWSRPGTVTYEQYF. DNA of the CDR3: TGTGCCTGGAGCCGACCTGGGACAGTTACCTACGAGCAGTACTTC.